These 28 T cell receptor beta chains were all obtained from the same sample, sequenced in a study of OX40 agonist ivuxolimab in advanced cancers. Sequencing used immunoSEQ multiplex PCR; TCRdb keeps in-frame clones, though not all of them. The repertoire holds roughly 79,000 clones, roughly 90% seen once, with approximately 0.5% in the top ten. Sample: CD4+ or CD8+ T cells sorted from blood, taken in a trial of the OX40 agonist ivuxolimab. These receptors were obtained from an adult with an advanced solid tumor such as melanoma, head and neck, liver or kidney cancer.

The CDR3 loop is CASSFTGYYGYTF. The DNA of the CDR3 is TGTGCCAGCAGCTTTACAGGATATTATGGCTACACCTTC. The chain uses TRBV5-5 and TRBJ1-2, with D perhaps TRBD1 (5 bases). The CDR3 is made up of 13 amino acids. Germline V CDR1 and CDR2: SGHKS, YYEKEE (reference sequence). V gave up 2 bases and J gave up 5 bases, with 10 bases separating them. The whole variable domain, filled in from reference TRBV5-5 and TRBJ1-2, reads DAGVTQSPTHLIKTRGQQVTLRCSPISGHKSVSWYQQVLGQGPQFIFQYYEKEERGRGNFPDRFSARQFPNYSSELNVNALLLGDSALYLCASSFTGYYGYTFGSGTRLTVV.

The rearrangement joins TRBV11-2 to TRBJ1-4, with TRBD1 identical over 7 bases. Germline assignment: CDR1 SGHAT and CDR2 FQNNGV. J was trimmed by 4 bases and V by 5 bases; bases with no gene match: 7. This CDR3 is 15 amino acids long. The CDR3 spells CASSPGQYYNEKLFF. Here the CDR3 DNA reads TGTGCCAGCAGCCCGGGACAGTACTATAATGAAAAACTGTTTTTT.

The J gene is TRBJ2-7, the V gene TRBV30, with a possible D match to TRBD2 (5 bases). Looked up from germline, CDR1 is GTSNPN and CDR2 is SVGIG (reference sequence). This CDR3 is built from 13 residues. With 1 base removed from V and 3 bases from J, the gap between germline ends came to 10 bases. CDR3 nucleotide sequence: TGTGCCTGGAGTGGCGCCGGGATCTACGAGCAGTACTTC. This sequence encodes CAWSGAGIYEQYF.

This rearrangement joins TRBV5-7 to TRBJ1-5, with D perhaps TRBD1 (6 bases). TRBV5-7 has ORF status, its function being uncertain. The V gene lost 5 bases and the J gene lost 0 bases, with 18 bases spanning the gap. There are 17 residues in the CDR3. The DNA of the CDR3 is TGTGCCAGCAGGCCCGGGACACTTATATATAGCAATCAGCCCCAGCATTTT. Translated, it gives CASRPGTLIYSNQPQHF.

The sample holds one count of this clone. The chain carries TRBV5-1 and TRBJ1-2, with 7 nucleotides matching TRBD1. J gave up 4 bases and V 4 bases, and 7 bases lay outside the gene matches. Germline V CDR1 and CDR2: SGHRS, YFSETQ. There are 14 residues in the CDR3. CDR3 in DNA: TGCGCCAGCAGCCAAGACAGGGTTATCTATGGCTACACCTTC. It is translated as CASSQDRVIYGYTF.

This chain uses TRBV7-9 with TRBJ2-1, with D uncertain. The germline V gene has CDR1 SEHNR and CDR2 FQNEAQ (reference sequence). Trimming shortened V by 3 bases and J by 5 bases, and 14 bases separated the two germline ends. This CDR3 contains 15 residues. The CDR3: CASSFWSGADNEQFF. Written as DNA, the CDR3 is TGTGCCAGCAGCTTCTGGTCCGGAGCAGACAATGAGCAGTTCTTC.

The chain employs TRBV7-2 and TRBJ1-2; D is uncertain. The CDR3 contains 14 residues. Germline V gene sequence: CDR1 SGHTA, CDR2 FQGNSA. V lost 2 bases, J lost 1 base, and 8 bases lay in between. The CDR3 protein is CASSLNPINYGYTF. The DNA for the CDR3 is TGTGCCAGCAGCTTAAACCCAATTAACTATGGCTACACCTTC.

This clone was seen a single time. The chain employs TRBV7-3 and TRBJ1-2; 7 bases agree with TRBD1. Per the germline V gene, CDR1 is SGHTA and CDR2 is FQGTGA. J gave up 7 bases and V 5 bases, and 7 bases lay outside the gene matches. This CDR3 has 13 amino acids. The CDR3 loop reads CASSEQGSAGYTF. For the CDR3, the DNA is TGTGCCAGCAGCGAACAGGGGTCGGCTGGCTACACCTTC.

On this clone: This CDR3 is also generated by other DNA sequences in the sample. The rearrangement uses TRBV11-1 and TRBJ2-7, with D hard to call. The CDR3 is 14 amino acids. The V gene's germline CDR1 is SGHAT and CDR2 FQDESV (reference sequence). Trimming took 1 base from V and 0 from J, leaving 7 bases between them. CDR3 protein: CASSLGGSSYEQYF. The CDR3 DNA follows: TGTGCCAGCAGCTTAGGGGGAAGCTCCTACGAGCAGTACTTC.

V is TRBV5-1 and J is TRBJ2-5; D is unresolved. Trimming left V 4 bases short and J 5 bases short, with 15 bases between. The CDR3 has 14 amino acids. The germline CDR1 and CDR2 sequences are SGHRS and YFSETQ. The CDR3 region has the DNA TGCGCCAGCAGCGGAATCGATAGGGCCGAGACCCAGTACTTC. As protein: CASSGIDRAETQYF.

A single count supports this clone. The chain couples TRBV7-9 to TRBJ2-3, with D perhaps matching TRBD1 (6 bases). With 4 bases removed from V and 0 bases from J, the gap between germline ends came to 11 bases. The CDR3 sequence is 15 residues long. The germline V gene encodes CDR1 SEHNR and CDR2 FQNEAQ (reference sequence). In nucleotides, the CDR3 is TGTGCCAGCAGCTCCGGGACAATCAGCACAGATACGCAGTATTTT. Its protein is CASSSGTISTDTQYF. The whole variable domain, filled in from reference TRBV7-9 and TRBJ2-3, reads DTGVSQNPRHKITKRGQNVTFRCDPISEHNRLYWYRQTLGQGPEFLTYFQNEAQLEKSRLLSDRFSAERPKGSFSTLEIQRTEQGDSAMYLCASSSGTISTDTQYFGPGTRLTVL.

This rearrangement joins TRBV5-4 to TRBJ2-5; TRBD1 matches at 10 bases. Unmatched junction bases numbered 3, after V lost 4 bases and J lost 0 bases. The CDR3 is 15 amino acids. Germline V gives CDR1 SGHNT, CDR2 YYREEE (reference sequence). The CDR3 DNA reads as TGTGCCAGCAGCGCGGGACAGGGGTACCAAGAGACCCAGTACTTC. Its protein is CASSAGQGYQETQYF.

The CDR3 sequence is CASSPLGHSGNTIYF. Written as DNA, the CDR3 is TGTGCCAGCAGCCCCTTAGGGCACTCTGGAAACACCATATATTTT. This chain uses TRBV4-2 with TRBJ1-3; D not resolved. Germline V gives CDR1 LGHNA, CDR2 YNFKEQ. Between the trimmed V and J ends, which lost 4 bases and 0 bases, there was a span of 10 bases. The CDR3 covers 15 residues.

This chain links TRBV7-9 with TRBJ1-5, with 10 bases lining up with TRBD1. The V gene's germline CDR1 is SEHNR and CDR2 FQNEAQ (reference sequence). The V and J ends lost 4 bases and 3 bases, in that order; junction bases with no gene match: 6. CDR3 length: 16 amino acids. CDR3 sequence reads: CASSSTGTGVNQPQHF. The CDR3 DNA is TGTGCCAGCAGCTCGACCGGGACAGGGGTCAATCAGCCCCAGCATTTT.

Comments on this clone: One end of the junction does not line up with germline, which may come from a read error. The chain employs TRBV7-8 and TRBJ2-7, with a weak D call TRBD2 (5 bases). Germline assignment: CDR1 SGHVS and CDR2 FQNEAQ. This CDR3 has 15 residues. The CDR3 region has the DNA TGTGCCAGCAGCCCTTCGGTCGGGGAGCGCCATCCCTCGCACTTC. Translating it yields CASSPSVGERHPSHF.

The chain employs TRBV25-1 and TRBJ2-1; the D call may be TRBD1 or TRBD2 (5 bases each). The V end lost 2 bases, the J end lost 2 bases, and 10 bases lay between the germline ends. The CDR3 sequence is 15 residues long. Germline CDR1 reads MGHDK; CDR2 reads SYGVNS. The CDR3 DNA is TGTGCCAGCAGTGAAGGGGGAGCCCCCTACAATGAGCAGTTCTTC. Protein sequence: CASSEGGAPYNEQFF.

V is TRBV6-1 and J is TRBJ2-1; D is unresolved. This CDR3 has 13 amino acids. Germline CDR1 and CDR2: MNHNS and SASEGT. V was pared by 2 bases and J by 7 bases, with 9 bases between. CDR3 residues: CASSENRVNEQFF. CDR3 coding DNA: TGTGCCAGCAGTGAAAATAGGGTTAATGAGCAGTTCTTC.

The chain is built from TRBV5-6 and TRBJ2-2; D possibly matches TRBD1 or TRBD2 (7 bases each). This CDR3 has 15 amino acids. Germline V lookup: CDR1 SGHDT, CDR2 YYEEEE. V gave up 4 bases and J gave up 3 bases, with 13 bases separating them. CDR3 sequence (DNA): TGTGCCAGCAGCCTACAGGGGAGGGACACCGGGGAGCTGTTTTTT. This codes for CASSLQGRDTGELFF. Full variable domain (remainder filled in from reference TRBV5-6 and TRBJ2-2): DAGVTQSPTHLIKTRGQQVTLRCSPKSGHDTVSWYQQALGQGPQFIFQYYEEEERQRGNFPDRFSGHQFPNYSSELNVNALLLGDSALYLCASSLQGRDTGELFFGEGSRLTVL.

This sequence joins TRBV5-1 and TRBJ1-3, with D possibly matching TRBD1 (5 bases). CDR1 is SGHRS and CDR2 is YFSETQ in the germline V gene. The CDR3 sequence is 16 residues long. V lost 0 bases and J 2 bases, leaving 12 bases between the germline ends. CDR3 sequence: CASSLDPTGAGNTIYF. The CDR3 DNA is TGCGCCAGCAGCTTGGATCCCACAGGTGCTGGAAACACCATATATTTT.

The chain links TRBV7-3 to TRBJ1-5; D perhaps matches TRBD1 (5 bases). Germline values: CDR1 SGHTA, CDR2 FQGTGA. The CDR3 covers 15 residues. V shed 5 bases and J shed 2 bases, with 13 bases lying between them. The CDR3 protein is CASSPGSRGNQPQHF. CDR3 sequence (DNA): TGTGCCAGCAGCCCAGGGAGCAGGGGCAATCAGCCCCAGCATTTT.

CDR3 region: CASSLNRDGYEQYF. The CDR3 DNA reads as TGTGCCAGCAGCTTAAACCGGGACGGATACGAGCAGTACTTC. The chain joins TRBV11-3 to TRBJ2-7, with D possibly called TRBD1 or TRBD2 (5 bases each). The CDR3 spans 14 residues. Trimming pared 2 bases from V and 4 bases from J, leaving 12 bases between. Germline V gene sequence: CDR1 SGHNT, CDR2 YENEEA.

The chain has TRBV4-2 and TRBJ2-1; tentative D call: TRBD2 (6 bases). V gave up 0 bases and J gave up 1 base, with 10 bases separating them. In germline, CDR1 is LGHNA, CDR2 YNFKEQ. CDR3 length equals 16 residues. The CDR3 nucleotides read TGTGCCAGCAGCCAAGAAGGCCTAGCGTCCTACAATGAGCAGTTCTTC. Its protein product is CASSQEGLASYNEQFF.

This chain uses TRBV10-3 with TRBJ2-5, with D possibly called TRBD1 or TRBD2 (5 bases each). The length of the CDR3 is 14 residues. Germline V lookup: CDR1 ENHRY, CDR2 SYGVKD. The ends were cut back, 6 bases at V and 3 bases at J, with 14 bases in the middle. CDR3 sequence (DNA): TGTGCCATCAGGGAGGCAGGGAATAAAGAGACCCAGTACTTC. Protein product: CAIREAGNKETQYF.

The rearrangement joins TRBV6-6 to TRBJ1-1, with no clear D. Trimming removed 0 bases at V and 7 bases at J, with 15 bases between. This CDR3 spans 15 amino acids. Germline V gives CDR1 MNHNY, CDR2 SVGAGI (reference sequence). CDR3 coding DNA: TGTGCCAGCAGTTACTCTTACAGTAGAACCTTTGAAGCTTTCTTT. Encoded protein: CASSYSYSRTFEAFF.

The chain links TRBV2 to TRBJ2-5; 9 bases line up with TRBD1. Germline CDR1 SNHLY, CDR2 FYNNEI. Trimming cost V 4 bases and J 4 bases; bases outside gene matches: 1. This CDR3 contains 13 residues. CDR3 in amino acids: CASSADRGETQYF. In nucleotides, the CDR3 is TGTGCCAGCAGTGCGGACAGGGGAGAGACCCAGTACTTC.

The chain couples TRBV9 to TRBJ2-3, with D possibly matching TRBD2 (6 bases). CDR1 is SGDLS and CDR2 is YYNGEE in the germline V gene. V was cut by 3 bases and J by 6 bases, with 20 bases left in between. The CDR3 contains 16 residues. For the CDR3, the DNA is TGTGCCAGCAGCGAAGGGCTAGCGCTGGGCGTGGATACGCAGTATTTT. Protein: CASSEGLALGVDTQYF.

The genes are TRBV11-2 and TRBJ2-7, with D hard to call. Germline V gives CDR1 SGHAT, CDR2 FQNNGV. The CDR3 runs 12 residues. Trimming removed 3 bases from V and 5 bases from J, with 8 bases in between. This CDR3 is CASSLGSHEQYF. CDR3 DNA: TGTGCCAGCAGCTTGGGTTCCCACGAGCAGTACTTC.

V and J are TRBV5-4 and TRBJ2-1; 11 nucleotides agree with TRBD2. The junction had 7 bases not matched to a gene; V was cut back by 4 bases and J by 7 bases. This CDR3 has 15 residues. Germline loops: CDR1 SGHNT, CDR2 YYREEE (reference sequence). CDR3 sequence reads: CASSAGLAVGNEQFF. DNA for the CDR3: TGTGCCAGCAGCGCGGGACTAGCGGTTGGGAATGAGCAGTTCTTC.